Shown below are 10 T cell receptor beta chains from a single sample sequenced in a study of shared clonotypes between healthy human individuals. Profiling relied on immunoSEQ multiplex PCR, and the TCRdb table lists in-frame clones only, not all of them. The sample has approximately 1,000,000 clones, 77% seen once. Input material: memory CD4+ T cells from PBMCs. As for subset: CD45RA-negative fraction. The receptors were gathered from a man aged 18-30 years in good health. Some clones in this sample may be carry-over from other donors' samples.

The rearrangement uses TRBV20-1 and TRBJ1-1; unclear D gene. V was pared by 7 bases and J by 1 base, with 7 bases between. This CDR3 contains 11 residues. Germline V CDR1 and CDR2: DFQATT, SNEGSKA (reference sequence). The chain's CDR3 is CSVGKNTEAFF. The CDR3, as DNA: TGCAGTGTCGGAAAGAACACTGAAGCTTTCTTT.

This clone was detected only a few times. The chain employs TRBV5-4 and TRBJ2-7; a weak D match, TRBD2 (5 bases). V was pared by 2 bases and J by 3 bases, with 12 bases between. The CDR3 consists of 14 residues. Germline loops: CDR1 SGHNT, CDR2 YYREEE (reference sequence). This chain's CDR3 is CASSLNGGFYEQYF. CDR3 in DNA: TGTGCCAGCAGCTTAAATGGCGGGTTCTACGAGCAGTACTTC.

The chain recombines TRBV11-2 with TRBJ2-1; D gene unclear. Trimming shortened V by 5 bases and J by 7 bases, and 18 bases separated the two germline ends. This CDR3 comprises 15 residues. In germline, CDR1 is SGHAT, CDR2 FQNNGV. CDR3 in DNA: TGTGCCAGCAGCCAGGCTAGGCTTCTGGGGAATGAGCAGTTCTTC. Translating it yields CASSQARLLGNEQFF.

The gene calls are TRBV11-2 and TRBJ1-5; 8 nucleotides align to TRBD1. CDR3 length: 13 residues. Trimming removed 9 bases from V and 3 bases from J; junction bases left unmatched: 4. Germline CDR1 SGHAT, CDR2 FQNNGV. Here the CDR3 DNA reads TGTGCCAGTGGCAGGGGGCTCAATCAGCCCCAGCATTTT. Translating it yields CASGRGLNQPQHF.

V usage is TRBV30 and J usage is TRBJ2-7; 7 bases are shared with TRBD2. CDR1 is GTSNPN, CDR2 SVGIG, per germline (reference sequence). Losses at the gene ends were 0 bases for V and 2 bases for J; bases not matched to a gene: 7. The CDR3 is made up of 15 amino acids. The CDR3 spells CAWSVTLARAYEQYF. The CDR3 DNA reads as TGTGCCTGGAGTGTGACACTAGCGAGGGCCTACGAGCAGTACTTC.

This clone was detected a few times. This chain joins TRBV7-9 and TRBJ2-7, with D maybe TRBD2 (6 bases). The ends were cut back, 5 bases at V and 2 bases at J, with 10 bases in the middle. Germline V CDR1 and CDR2: SEHNR, FQNEAQ (reference sequence). This CDR3 has 13 amino acids. The CDR3 here is CASSTGGPYEQYF. Here the CDR3 DNA reads TGTGCCAGCAGCACTGGAGGGCCCTACGAGCAGTACTTC.

The chain employs TRBV10-2 and TRBJ2-2; D perhaps matches TRBD2 (6 bases). Germline lookup yields CDR1 WSHSY and CDR2 SAAADI. V lost 8 bases to trimming and J lost 5 bases, with 15 bases between them. The CDR3 extends over 14 amino acids. CDR3 sequence reads: CASLREEGTGELFF. CDR3 coding DNA: TGCGCCAGCCTTAGGGAGGAGGGTACCGGGGAGCTGTTTTTT.

The chain joins TRBV5-1 to TRBJ1-4; 7 nucleotides match TRBD1. Looked up from germline, CDR1 is SGHRS and CDR2 is YFSETQ. This CDR3 comprises 15 residues. Losses at the gene ends were 0 bases for V and 7 bases for J; bases not matched to a gene: 6. The chain's CDR3 is CASSLGTGRSEKLFF. The CDR3 DNA reads as TGCGCCAGCAGCTTGGGGACAGGCCGGAGTGAAAAACTGTTTTTT.

This clone showed up just once. The gene calls are TRBV15 and TRBJ1-4, with D uncertain. The V gene's germline CDR1 is LNHNV and CDR2 YYDKDF (reference sequence). CDR3 length equals 13 residues. V lost 5 bases and J 8 bases, leaving 12 bases between the germline ends. CDR3 loop: CATSGSIREKLFF. In nucleotides, the CDR3 is TGTGCCACCAGCGGGTCAATCCGGGAAAAACTGTTTTTT. Combining the CDR3 with reference TRBV15 and TRBJ1-4 gives the whole variable domain DAMVIQNPRYQVTQFGKPVTLSCSQTLNHNVMYWYQQKSSQAPKLLFHYYDKDFNNEADTPDNFQSRRPNTSFCFLDIRSPGLGDTAMYLCATSGSIREKLFFGSGTQLSVL.

This clone was seen a single time. The chain employs TRBV27 and TRBJ2-7, with D maybe TRBD1 (5 bases). The CDR3 is 14 residues long. Trimming left V 2 bases short and J 4 bases short, with 12 bases between. Germline-derived CDR1 and CDR2 are MNHEY and SMNVEV (reference sequence). CDR3 sequence (DNA): TGTGCCAGCAGTTTAAAAGGGGTGGGGTACGAGCAGTACTTC. This sequence encodes CASSLKGVGYEQYF.